The 7 T cell receptor beta chains given below trace back to one sample, sequenced in a study of neurological immune-mediated disorders. TCRdb analysed the 5' RACE reads with MiXCR anew, one entry per CDR3 protein. The profile shows roughly 43,000 distinct CDR3 sequences, around 1.9% of them singletons. Sequencing was carried out using PBMCs. The source of these receptors is a woman aged 40-49 years with multiple sclerosis.

This clonotype was counted at least ten times. This chain joins TRBV5-1 and TRBJ2-1; D ambiguous. V shed 4 bases and J shed 0 bases, with 14 bases lying between them. Germline assignment: CDR1 SGHRS and CDR2 YFSETQ. This CDR3 is built from 16 residues. CDR3 in amino acids: CASSASFLGSYNEQFF. The CDR3 bases are TGCGCCAGCAGCGCAAGTTTCTTAGGCTCCTACAATGAGCAGTTCTTC.

This clonotype appeared many times. The chain is built from TRBV11-2 and TRBJ1-5; 7 bases are shared with TRBD1. Germline CDR1 SGHAT, CDR2 FQNNGV. V gave up 2 bases and J gave up 7 bases; unmatched junction bases: 2. CDR3 length: 13 residues. As DNA, the CDR3 is TGTGCCAGCAGCTTACAGGGGGGGCAGCCCCAGCATTTT. As protein: CASSLQGGQPQHF.

This clonotype was counted ten times or more. The CDR3 DNA reads as TGTGCCAGCAGTTTAGGCGGGACAGGGAGGAAGACTGAAGCTTTCTTT. As protein: CASSLGGTGRKTEAFF. The chain combines TRBV12-3 or TRBV12-4 with TRBJ1-1; 9 bases map to TRBD1. After removal of 1 base from V and 5 bases from J, the junction contained 8 bases not matched to a gene. The CDR3 runs to 16 residues.

This clonotype was detected ten times or more. The chain is built from TRBV5-1 and TRBJ2-7; 8 nucleotides line up with TRBD2. Germline V gene data show CDR1 as SGHRS and CDR2 as YFSETQ. The trim removed 0 bases at V and 7 bases at J, leaving 6 bases unmatched. This CDR3 spans 14 amino acids. In DNA, the CDR3 is TGCGCCAGCAGCTTGGTAGCGGGGACAAGGGAGCAGTACTTC. Its protein is CASSLVAGTREQYF.

This clonotype was seen more than once but under ten times. One junction end disagrees with the germline gene, perhaps due to a read error. The rearrangement links TRBV19 to TRBJ2-7; the match to TRBD1 covers 7 bases. Germline loops: CDR1 LNHDA, CDR2 SQIVND (reference sequence). The CDR3 spans 15 residues. CDR3 DNA sequence: TGTGCCAGTAGACGAGGGGACAGCGAAGGATACGAGAAGTACTTC. As protein: CASRRGDSEGYEKYF.

Concerning this clonotype itself: A much larger clone is a single base away; this may be a read error. DNA for the CDR3: TGTGCCAGCACCGTTTACAGGGGATCACCCCTCAACTTT. This encodes CASTVYRGSPLNF. This chain links TRBV2 with TRBJ1-6; 7 nucleotides agree with TRBD1. From germline, CDR1 is SNHLY and CDR2 FYNNEI. The CDR3 loop spans 13 amino acids.

This clonotype occurred many times. J is TRBJ1-2 and V is TRBV7-2; D is undetermined. The germline V and J ends were trimmed by 5 bases and 7 bases, with 11 bases remaining between them. The CDR3 sequence is 12 residues long. Germline V gives CDR1 SGHTA, CDR2 FQGNSA. CDR3 nucleotides: TGTGCCAGCAGCCTCATATCGGGTGGCTACACCTTC. Encoded protein: CASSLISGGYTF.